This record looks at one T cell receptor (beta chain) sequence and its context. This CDR3 has 15 residues. Germline loops: CDR1 PRHDT, CDR2 FYEKMQ (reference sequence). The V end lost 4 bases, the J end lost 1 base, and 13 bases lay between the germline ends. This specimen belongs to a study of OX40 agonist ivuxolimab in advanced cancers. Study-level information: Melanoma, hepatocellular carcinoma, head and neck or renal cell cancer occurred in dose-escalation patients.

Clones were sequenced by immunoSEQ multiplex PCR, and TCRdb holds only the in-frame ones, with some missing. The table records some 14,000 clones, roughly 80% of them present only once. The specimen was CD4+ or CD8+ T cells sorted from blood, collected in a trial of the OX40 agonist ivuxolimab. The clonotype was recovered from an adult with an advanced solid tumor such as melanoma, head and neck, liver or kidney cancer. The chain couples TRBV13 to TRBJ1-1; the D gene is possibly TRBD1 (5 bases). CDR3 amino acids: CASSSGDFPNTEAFF. The CDR3 DNA is TGTGCCAGCAGCTCGGGGGACTTTCCGAACACTGAAGCTTTCTTT.